A single sample is the source of the 27 T cell receptor beta chains below, sequenced in a study of blood T cell repertoires in COVID-19. Profiling relied on immunoSEQ multiplex PCR, and the TCRdb table lists in-frame clones only, not all of them. The table shows about 51,000 clones, with around nine tenths occurring only once. Sample: peripheral blood. The source of these receptors is a man between 60 and 75 years old with acute or convalescent COVID-19.

The genes are TRBV24-1 and TRBJ2-5, with D tentatively TRBD2 (7 bases). CDR1 and CDR2 from the germline V gene are KGHDR and SFDVKD. The CDR3 covers 14 residues. V shed 1 base and J shed 5 bases, with 10 bases lying between them. The CDR3 spells CATSDLGGAETQYF. The CDR3 bases are TGTGCCACCAGTGATTTAGGGGGGGCTGAGACCCAGTACTTC.

This clone was observed once. This chain uses TRBV29-1 with TRBJ2-3; D might be TRBD1 (6 bases). Trimming took 3 bases from V and 1 from J, leaving 8 bases between them. CDR3 size: 13 residues. Germline V gives CDR1 SQVTM, CDR2 ANQGSEA. CDR3 DNA sequence: TGCAGCGTTGAGTACAGGGGCACAGATACGCAGTATTTT. Its protein is CSVEYRGTDTQYF.

This rearrangement joins TRBV29-1 to TRBJ1-2, with D maybe TRBD1 (6 bases). The CDR3 length is 10 residues. Trimming stripped 5 bases from V and 8 bases from J, with 9 bases between. Germline CDR1 SQVTM, CDR2 ANQGSEA. For the CDR3, the DNA is TGCAGCGTTAGACAGGACGGCTACACCTTC. Residues: CSVRQDGYTF. Combining the CDR3 with reference TRBV29-1 and TRBJ1-2 gives the whole variable domain SAVISQKPSRDICQRGTSLTIQCQVDSQVTMMFWYRQQPGQSLTLIATANQGSEATYESGFVIDKFPISRPNLTFSTLTVSNMSPEDSSIYLCSVRQDGYTFGSGTRLTVV.

This chain uses TRBV29-1 with TRBJ1-3; a weak D match, TRBD1 (5 bases). The ends were cut back, 7 bases at V and 2 bases at J, with 15 bases in the middle. The CDR3 is made up of 14 amino acids. Germline CDR1 and CDR2: SQVTM and ANQGSEA. DNA of the CDR3: TGCAGCGCCGAACGGGTAGGGGCTGGAAACACCATATATTTT. This translates into CSAERVGAGNTIYF.

The chain carries TRBV19 and TRBJ2-7; TRBD1 agrees at 10 bases. The CDR3 spans 15 residues. V dropped 6 bases and J dropped 0; count of bases not matched to a gene: 5. Germline lookup yields CDR1 LNHDA and CDR2 SQIVND (reference sequence). The CDR3 spells CASREGTGDSYEQYF. The CDR3 coding sequence is TGTGCCAGTAGAGAAGGGACAGGGGACTCCTACGAGCAGTACTTC. The full variable domain, completed using reference TRBV19 and TRBJ2-7, is DGGITQSPKYLFRKEGQNVTLSCEQNLNHDAMYWYRQDPGQGLRLIYYSQIVNDFQKGDIAEGYSVSREKKESFPLTVTSAQKNPTAFYLCASREGTGDSYEQYFGPGTRLTVT.

The V gene is TRBV27, the J gene TRBJ2-1; D is uncertain. The length of the CDR3 is 12 residues. Germline values: CDR1 MNHEY, CDR2 SMNVEV (reference sequence). V was trimmed by 6 bases and J by 14 bases, leaving 17 bases between them. As DNA, the CDR3 is TGTGCCAGCAGGGAGTCCCTGGTATCGGAGTTCTTC. Translating gives CASRESLVSEFF.

The rearrangement joins TRBV5-1 to TRBJ2-3; maybe TRBD1 (6 bases). The V gene's germline CDR1 is SGHRS and CDR2 YFSETQ. The CDR3 loop spans 15 amino acids. Trimming took 0 bases from V and 2 from J, leaving 10 bases between them. CDR3 in amino acids: CASSLAGTYTDTQYF. The CDR3 DNA reads TGCGCCAGCAGCTTGGCGGGGACATACACAGATACGCAGTATTTT. Full variable domain (remainder filled in from reference TRBV5-1 and TRBJ2-3): KAGVTQTPRYLIKTRGQQVTLSCSPISGHRSVSWYQQTPGQGLQFLFEYFSETQRNKGNFPGRFSGRQFSNSRSEMNVSTLELGDSALYLCASSLAGTYTDTQYFGPGTRLTVL.

The V gene is TRBV2, the J gene TRBJ2-2; D is possibly TRBD2 (5 bases). Per the germline V gene, CDR1 is SNHLY and CDR2 is FYNNEI. The CDR3 totals 16 residues. Trimming removed 7 bases at V and 2 bases at J, with 17 bases between. The CDR3 reads CASNTKRTDNTGELFF. CDR3 DNA sequence: TGTGCCAGCAATACGAAGCGGACGGACAACACCGGGGAGCTGTTTTTT.

This clone came up once. J is TRBJ2-7 and V is TRBV12-3 or TRBV12-4; 10 bases are shared with TRBD2. V gave up 5 bases and J gave up 6 bases; unmatched junction bases: 4. The CDR3 is 13 amino acids. The CDR3 is CASSSGGVSEQYF. DNA for the CDR3: TGTGCCAGCAGTAGCGGGGGGGTCTCCGAGCAGTACTTC.

This clone was detected once. This chain uses TRBV6-6 with TRBJ2-3, with D uncertain. In germline, CDR1 is MNHNY, CDR2 SVGAGI (reference sequence). The CDR3 covers 13 residues. Trimming shortened V by 4 bases and J by 7 bases, and 12 bases separated the two germline ends. This CDR3 reads CASSFRVHYTQYF. CDR3 nucleotide sequence: TGTGCCAGCAGTTTCCGGGTCCACTATACGCAGTATTTT.

The table lists this clone with a few counts. V and J are TRBV20-1 and TRBJ1-1; D is perhaps TRBD1 (6 bases). The germline gives CDR1 DFQATT, CDR2 SNEGSKA (reference sequence). CDR3 length equals 15 residues. The ends were cut back, 3 bases at V and 0 bases at J, with 14 bases in the middle. CDR3 in amino acids: CSASSGTPMNTEAFF. The CDR3 bases are TGCAGTGCTAGTAGTGGGACACCCATGAACACTGAAGCTTTCTTT.

The rearrangement joins TRBV19 to TRBJ1-2; no definite D call. With 4 bases removed from V and 5 bases from J, the gap between germline ends came to 8 bases. Germline V gene sequence: CDR1 LNHDA, CDR2 SQIVND (reference sequence). CDR3 length: 12 residues. CDR3 coding DNA: TGTGCCAGTAGTAACAGACGGTATGGCTACACCTTC. As protein: CASSNRRYGYTF. The whole variable domain, filled in from reference TRBV19 and TRBJ1-2, reads DGGITQSPKYLFRKEGQNVTLSCEQNLNHDAMYWYRQDPGQGLRLIYYSQIVNDFQKGDIAEGYSVSREKKESFPLTVTSAQKNPTAFYLCASSNRRYGYTFGSGTRLTVV.

The chain recombines TRBV7-2 with TRBJ2-3, with 15 bases lining up with TRBD2. The CDR3 has 17 amino acids. Germline values: CDR1 SGHTA, CDR2 FQGNSA. V lost 5 bases and J lost 4; bases outside the gene matches: 7. CDR3 sequence (DNA): TGTGCCAGCAGCCCAGGACTAGCGGGAGGGGGGGCAGATACGCAGTATTTT. Encoded protein: CASSPGLAGGGADTQYF.

The chain is built from TRBV3-1 (or the pseudogene TRBV3-2) and TRBJ2-2; 7 nucleotides agree with TRBD2. In germline, CDR1 is LGHDT, CDR2 YNNKEL (reference sequence). CDR3 length equals 17 residues. Trimming at V came to 1 base and at J to 6 bases, leaving 11 bases not matched to a gene. CDR3 sequence reads: CASSQVMAAGIAGELFF. The CDR3 DNA reads as TGTGCCAGCAGCCAAGTTATGGCAGCGGGGATCGCCGGGGAGCTGTTTTTT.

The chain recombines TRBV12-3 or TRBV12-4 with TRBJ1-2; 7 bases line up with TRBD1. CDR3 length equals 13 residues. J was trimmed by 8 bases and V by 4 bases; bases with no gene match: 7. CDR3 protein: CASSYGQEEGYTF. CDR3 DNA: TGTGCCAGCAGTTACGGACAGGAAGAAGGCTACACCTTC.

This chain joins TRBV7-2 and TRBJ2-3, with 8 bases lining up with TRBD2. This CDR3 spans 15 amino acids. V shed 5 bases and J 0 bases; nucleotides not matched to a gene: 4. Germline V CDR1 and CDR2: SGHTA, FQGNSA. The CDR3 region has the DNA TGTGCCAGCAGCCGGCGACTAGCGAGCACAGATACGCAGTATTTT. Translating gives CASSRRLASTDTQYF.

V is TRBV5-1 and J is TRBJ2-2; 10 positions agree with TRBD2. V dropped 1 base and J dropped 7; count of bases not matched to a gene: 4. This CDR3 spans 15 amino acids. Germline lookup yields CDR1 SGHRS and CDR2 YFSETQ. CDR3 nucleotide sequence: TGCGCCAGCAGCTTGCAAACTAGCGGGGTCGGGGAGCTGTTTTTT. This encodes CASSLQTSGVGELFF. The full variable domain, its missing parts supplied by reference TRBV5-1 and TRBJ2-2, is KAGVTQTPRYLIKTRGQQVTLSCSPISGHRSVSWYQQTPGQGLQFLFEYFSETQRNKGNFPGRFSGRQFSNSRSEMNVSTLELGDSALYLCASSLQTSGVGELFFGEGSRLTVL.

V and J are TRBV6-5 and TRBJ2-1; TRBD1 matches 7 bases. V was clipped by 5 bases and J by 7 bases; unmatched bases: 8. Germline lookup yields CDR1 MNHEY and CDR2 SVGAGI. The CDR3 runs 14 residues. The CDR3 region has the DNA TGTGCCAGCAGTACCGACAGGGAATTGAATGAGCAGTTCTTC. Translating gives CASSTDRELNEQFF.

The J gene is TRBJ2-2, the V gene TRBV6-5; D is ambiguous. V was shortened by 5 bases and J by 14 bases, with 18 bases between the two germline ends. The CDR3 is made up of 13 amino acids. CDR1 is MNHEY and CDR2 is SVGAGI in the germline V gene. CDR3: CASSRELLKTLFF. The CDR3 nucleotides are TGTGCCAGCAGTAGAGAATTACTGAAAACCCTGTTTTTT.

The CDR3 DNA reads TGTGCCAGCAGCTTTACGGTGAATTCACCCCTCCACTTT. Amino acid sequence: CASSFTVNSPLHF. The rearrangement uses TRBV7-2 and TRBJ1-6; the D is unclear. Trimming took off 3 bases at V and 7 bases at J, with 7 bases between the two ends. The CDR3 runs to 13 residues. The germline CDR1 and CDR2 sequences are SGHTA and FQGNSA.

CDR3 protein: CASSLVGGPRDQPQHF. CDR3 bases: TGTGCCAGCAGCTTAGTGGGGGGTCCCAGGGATCAGCCCCAGCATTTT. The genes are TRBV7-9 and TRBJ1-5; possible D gene TRBD1, 5 bases. The CDR3 spans 16 residues. V dropped 1 base and J dropped 5 bases, with 15 bases sitting between them. CDR1 and CDR2 from the germline V gene are SEHNR and FQNEAQ (reference sequence). The entire variable domain, with the rest obtained from reference TRBV7-9 and TRBJ1-5, is as follows: DTGVSQNPRHKITKRGQNVTFRCDPISEHNRLYWYRQTLGQGPEFLTYFQNEAQLEKSRLLSDRFSAERPKGSFSTLEIQRTEQGDSAMYLCASSLVGGPRDQPQHFGDGTRLSIL.

V is TRBV18 and J is TRBJ1-1; D not resolved. This CDR3 is 12 amino acids long. Germline assignment: CDR1 KGHSH and CDR2 LQKENI. The ends were cut back, 0 bases at V and 7 bases at J, with 6 bases in the middle. Written as DNA, the CDR3 is TGTGCCAGCTCACCACCAGGGAGTGAAGCTTTCTTT. Residues: CASSPPGSEAFF. Filled out from reference TRBV18 and TRBJ1-1, the complete variable domain reads NAGVMQNPRHLVRRRGQEARLRCSPMKGHSHVYWYRQLPEEGLKFMVYLQKENIIDESGMPKERFSAEFPKEGPSILRIQQVVRGDSAAYFCASSPPGSEAFFGQGTRLTVV.

J is TRBJ1-1 and V is TRBV18; the D is unclear. Germline V gives CDR1 KGHSH, CDR2 LQKENI. V shed 6 bases and J shed 5 bases, with 13 bases lying between them. The CDR3 has 13 residues. CDR3 amino acids: CASSSARETEAFF. DNA for the CDR3: TGTGCCAGCTCGTCCGCCCGGGAGACTGAAGCTTTCTTT.

J is TRBJ2-3 and V is TRBV4-3, with TRBD2 matching 11 bases. V was clipped by 5 bases and J by 5 bases; unmatched bases: 6. This CDR3 has 15 amino acids. The germline V gene encodes CDR1 LGHNA and CDR2 YSLEER. CDR3 nucleotide sequence: TGCGCCAGCAGCTCCGATAGCGGGGGGGGAGATACGCAGTATTTT. Protein sequence: CASSSDSGGGDTQYF.

The gene calls are TRBV28 and TRBJ2-4, with 7 bases matching TRBD2. With V trimmed by 5 bases and J by 0 bases, 4 bases remained unmatched. Germline CDR1 and CDR2: MDHEN and SYDVKM. CDR3 size: 15 residues. The chain's CDR3 is CASSPGGVAKNIQYF. CDR3 sequence (DNA): TGTGCCAGCAGTCCGGGGGGAGTAGCCAAAAACATTCAGTACTTC.

Details on this clone: Different DNA sequences within this sample yield the same CDR3. The rearrangement joins TRBV27 to TRBJ2-7; tentatively, D is TRBD1 (6 bases). The CDR3 loop spans 13 amino acids. In germline, CDR1 is MNHEY, CDR2 SMNVEV (reference sequence). Trimming took 3 bases from V and 1 from J, leaving 7 bases between them. Here the CDR3 DNA reads TGTGCCAGCAGTTTGCAGGGGTCCTACGAGCAGTACTTC. Protein: CASSLQGSYEQYF.

This clone was seen more than once but under ten times. The chain employs TRBV27 and TRBJ2-7; possibly TRBD1 for D (6 bases). V was pared by 5 bases and J by 3 bases, with 14 bases between. CDR3 size: 14 residues. CDR1 is MNHEY and CDR2 is SMNVEV in the germline V gene (reference sequence). The CDR3 DNA sequence: TGTGCCAGCAGTCCGGGACAAACACACTACGAGCAGTACTTC. It encodes CASSPGQTHYEQYF.